This is a list of T cell receptor beta chains from one sample in a study of blood T cell repertoires in COVID-19. The table came from immunoSEQ multiplex PCR; TCRdb's copy has only in-frame clones and leaves some out. The top ten hold 8% to 10% of the sample, which has over 300,000 clones, around 89% seen once. The sequenced material came from PBMCs or T cells enriched from blood (not recorded which). All receptors come from a woman aged 40 to 49 who had recovered from COVID-19. Each CDR3 is given with its conserved first and last residue. D genes are given only for firm matches. The size field is filled for only some rows; it gives once, few, many or a size class.

>NA|TRBJ2-7|TRBV6-5|TRBD1
TGTGCCAGCAGTTACAGGGACAGGGGATCCTACGAGCAGTACTTC
CASSYRDRGSYEQYF
>NA|TRBJ1-1|TRBV9|NA
TGTGCCAGCAGCGCGGGCCAGGGTGGGACTGAAGCTTTCTTT
CASSAGQGGTEAFF
>NA|TRBJ1-1|TRBV6-1|NA
TGTGCCAGCAGTGAAGTTGGCAGGGCGGAAACTGAAGCTTTCTTT
CASSEVGRAETEAFF
>NA|TRBJ1-3|TRBV2|NA
TGTGCCAGCAGGTACTCTGGAAACACCATATATTTT
CASRYSGNTIYF
>NA|TRBJ2-1|TRBV15|TRBD2
TGTGCCACCAGCAGGGCGGGAGAGAGCAATGAGCAGTTCTTC
CATSRAGESNEQFF
>NA|TRBJ1-1|TRBV6-9|TRBD1
TGTGCCAGTTTGGGACAGGGATTTATGAACACTGAAGCTTTCTTT
CASLGQGFMNTEAFF
>once|TRBJ2-6|TRBV30|NA
TGTGCCTGGAGTGGAGAGGCTGGGGCCAACGTCCTGACTTTC
CAWSGEAGANVLTF
>few|TRBJ1-6|TRBV4-3|NA
TGCGCCAGCAGCCAAGATCGGGCCTATAATTCACCCCTCCACTTT
CASSQDRAYNSPLHF
>NA|TRBJ2-5|TRBV2|NA
TGTGCCAGCGGCATTTCAGGGACCCAGTACTTC
CASGISGTQYF
>NA|TRBJ2-7|TRBV19|TRBD1
TGTGCCAGTAGTATTGCTAGGGACAGTGTATCCTACGAGCAGTACTTC
CASSIARDSVSYEQYF
>NA|TRBJ2-7|TRBV24-1|NA
TGTGCCACCAGTGATCCCAACGGACAGACTGGAGTGCCAGAGCAGTACTTC
CATSDPNGQTGVPEQYF
>NA|TRBJ1-3|TRBV7-2|NA
TGTGCCAGCAGCTTAGACAGCAGAAACACCATATATTTT
CASSLDSRNTIYF
>NA|TRBJ2-3|TRBV12-3/TRBV12-4|NA
TGTGCCAGCAGCCTAGAAACTACAGATACGCAGTATTTT
CASSLETTDTQYF